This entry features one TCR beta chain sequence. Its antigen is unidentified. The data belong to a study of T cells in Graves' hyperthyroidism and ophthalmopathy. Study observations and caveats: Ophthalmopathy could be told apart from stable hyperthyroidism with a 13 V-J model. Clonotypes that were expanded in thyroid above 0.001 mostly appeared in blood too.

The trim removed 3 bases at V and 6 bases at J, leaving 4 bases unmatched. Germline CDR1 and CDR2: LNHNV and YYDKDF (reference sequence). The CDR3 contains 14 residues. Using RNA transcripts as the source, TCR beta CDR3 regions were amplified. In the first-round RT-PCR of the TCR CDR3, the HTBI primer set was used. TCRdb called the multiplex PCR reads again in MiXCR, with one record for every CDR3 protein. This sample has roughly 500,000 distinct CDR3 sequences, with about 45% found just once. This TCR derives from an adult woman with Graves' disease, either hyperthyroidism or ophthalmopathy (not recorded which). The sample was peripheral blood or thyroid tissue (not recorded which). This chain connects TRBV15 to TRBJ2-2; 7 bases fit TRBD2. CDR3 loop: CATSSFAGAGELFF. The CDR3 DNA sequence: TGTGCCACCAGCAGCTTTGCGGGAGCCGGGGAGCTGTTTTTT.